The source of this TCR beta chain is a study of blood T cells in healthy people across ages (dated by TCRdb to between 2014 and 2017). Notes on the research overall: Template switching captured roughly one uniquely barcoded TCR beta cDNA molecule per two T cells in model experiments. Using deep sequencing normalized with unique cDNA molecular identifiers, the study measured how TCR beta repertoire diversity changes with age. Donors were grouped into four age groups: young (average about 15 years), middle-aged (roughly 38), aged (roughly 67) and long-lived (about 82). Donors of different ages were randomly distributed across sequencing lanes to avoid experimental bias. Using the same blood draw, the study looked at two additional independent replicas of 1 million unique cDNA reads for two donors, one aged 18 to 30 and the other aged 80 or older. Overall study results and their limits: A strong correlation was found between observed TCR beta diversity and the percentage of naive T cells measured by flow cytometry. Observed TCR beta diversity per million T cells fell roughly linearly with age, and a significant reduction was already apparent by age approximately 41. Compared with the aged group, the long-lived group had more naive CD4+ T cells, fewer expanded clones and increased TCR diversity, a pattern suggesting age selection. Because profiling used bulk unsorted PBMCs, naive and antigen-experienced compartments could not be compared conclusively. Estimates of total diversity based on one million sequenced T cells were considered lower bounds and underestimates. The CMV infection status of donors was not known, potentially confounding age-related changes in expanded clonotypes.

The trim is 5 bases for V and 5 bases for J, with a gap of 10 bases between the germline ends. The CDR3 contains 13 residues, cysteine and phenylalanine counted. Kept here is only the CDR3 DNA, which spans 39 bases and is read in frame from base 1. The donors were 40 or so Caucasian individuals from Russia, aged roughly 6 to 100 years, who were systemically healthy. Each donor gave 8 to 10 milliliters of peripheral blood, drawn into EDTA-treated Vacutainer tubes. Ficoll-Paque density-gradient centrifugation was used to isolate PBMCs, with at least 6 million per sample. Trizol reagent was used to extract total RNA from the PBMCs, yielding at least 5.5 micrograms per sample. For every donor, flow cytometry on a PBMC aliquot measured the percentage of naive CD45RAhigh/CD27high T cells. Regarding this clonotype: Its antigen specificity is not known. There are no base qualities to consult, and no much larger clone falls within one base.

Libraries were made using 5' RACE. Reads for this sample came from an Illumina HiSeq 2500. The second PCR ran for about 6 to 11 cycles and used a J-beta primer mix along with a sample-barcoded 5' primer. A unique molecular identifier was introduced onto each TCR beta cDNA molecule by a template-switch 5' adaptor carrying 12 random nucleotides. Each sample yielded at least 2.5 million CDR3-containing paired-end reads. First-strand cDNA was synthesized from all RNA with the Mint cDNA synthesis kit, primed by a TRBC-specific oligonucleotide. All cDNA was treated with uracil-DNA glycosylase and then went through a first 18-cycle PCR with the universal primers M1SS and BC2_uni_R. The study's processing was this. Normalization of each sample was performed by random selection of 1 million high-quality reads, each carrying a distinct molecular identifier. Instead of being binned into consensus sequences, reads with shared molecular identifiers were discarded. MiTCR, with a Q25 quality threshold and the strictest error-elimination algorithm, was used for CDR3 identification, clonotype clustering and error correction. A nonparametric unseen species model with Euler transformation was used to estimate a lower bound on total TCR beta diversity. In-frame beta chains were kept once TCRdb had trimmed the public reads at Q25 with fastp and called clones with MiXCR. Rows are combined by CDR3 protein, so each entry shows the most common genes and DNA. The V and J calls, along with clone size, are taken from TCRdb and not from the paper's own processing. The sample table contains 650,000 to 1,000,000 distinct CDR3 sequences; only one count was recorded for roughly 40% of them. 10% to 15% of the sample goes to the ten largest clones.

The receptor comes from a man younger than 30 in good health. Recombination connected TRBV12-3 or TRBV12-4 to TRBJ1-5; the D gene is unclear. Source material: blood. The CDR3 reads as follows: CASSGGRDQPQHF. The DNA sequence is as follows: TGTGCCAGCAGTGGTGGTCGAGATCAGCCCCAGCATTTT.